One sample yielded the 11 T cell receptor beta chains listed below, sequenced in a study of CD8+CD57+ T cells in acquired aplastic anemia. Genomic DNA, the template, was used for profiling of the TCR beta VDJ and CDR3. TCRdb ran MiXCR on the reads and lists one entry per CDR3 protein. The top ten clones hold 1.1% of a sample with 180,000 or so distinct CDR3 sequences, more than 45% of them seen once. By flow cytometry, patients selected for sequencing had shown an expansion of CD8+CD57+ cells. What was sequenced was sorted CD4+, CD8+, or CD8+CD57+ T cells (not recorded which) from PBMCs. These receptors were obtained from a human donor with aplastic anemia.

This clonotype has only a few counts. The CDR3 sequence is CASRDRLADNEQFF. CDR3 DNA sequence: TGTGCCAGTAGGGACCGACTAGCGGACAATGAGCAGTTCTTC. The V call is TRBV19, the J call TRBJ2-1; 9 bases match TRBD2. This CDR3 region has 14 residues. Germline trimming cut 6 bases from V and 5 bases from J; bases unmatched to any gene: 5. Germline CDR1 and CDR2: LNHDA and SQIVND (reference sequence).

Many counts were recorded for this clonotype. The rearrangement joins TRBV5-6 to TRBJ2-3; D remains unclear. The CDR3 has 15 amino acids. V lost 1 base, J lost 2 bases, and 11 bases lay in between. Germline V CDR1 and CDR2: SGHDT, YYEEEE. CDR3 sequence: CASSLSRAPTDTQYF. The CDR3 DNA is TGTGCCAGCAGCTTGTCCCGGGCCCCCACAGATACGCAGTATTTT.

This clonotype occurred many times. This sequence joins TRBV20-1 and TRBJ2-2; D not certain. Trimming removed 1 base from V and 6 bases from J, with 12 bases in between. This CDR3 spans 14 amino acids. The germline gives CDR1 DFQATT, CDR2 SNEGSKA (reference sequence). CDR3 residues: CSARATQGPGELFF. The CDR3 coding sequence is TGCAGTGCTAGAGCGACTCAAGGACCCGGGGAGCTGTTTTTT.

The table lists this clonotype with a few counts. The chain links TRBV6-2 or TRBV6-3 to TRBJ2-1; no reliable D call. This CDR3 spans 17 amino acids. V lost 2 bases and J lost 6, with 20 bases in between. CDR1 and CDR2 from the germline V gene are MNHEY and SVGEGT. The CDR3 protein is CASSYPPNQPLGNEQFF. DNA for the CDR3: TGTGCCAGCAGTTACCCTCCAAACCAGCCCTTGGGCAATGAGCAGTTCTTC.

This clonotype was picked up a small number of times. The chain has TRBV6-1 and TRBJ2-2; the match to TRBD2 covers 12 bases. This CDR3 is 15 amino acids long. The germline V gene encodes CDR1 MNHNS and CDR2 SASEGT. The ends lost 5 bases at V and 7 bases at J; junction bases unmatched: 5. CDR3 sequence reads: CASSPSGGAIGELFF. In nucleotides, the CDR3 is TGTGCCAGCAGTCCTAGCGGGGGGGCGATCGGGGAGCTGTTTTTT.

This clonotype came up many times. This rearrangement joins TRBV7-9 to TRBJ1-4; D call uncertain. V gave up 1 base and J gave up 7 bases, with 4 bases separating them. This CDR3 region has 12 residues. Germline V gene lookup returns CDR1 SEHNR and CDR2 FQNEAQ (reference sequence). CDR3 region: CASSLDFEKLFF. In DNA form, the CDR3 reads TGTGCCAGCAGCTTAGACTTTGAAAAACTGTTTTTT.

The CDR3 DNA reads as TGTGCCACCAGGGACAGGGGGGCGACCAGGGAGCTGTTTTTT. It encodes CATRDRGATRELFF. V is TRBV2 and J is TRBJ2-2; 11 positions agree with TRBD1. The CDR3 loop spans 14 amino acids. The J segment lost 9 bases and the V segment lost 10 bases, leaving 10 bases of the junction unmatched. Germline V gene lookup returns CDR1 SNHLY and CDR2 FYNNEI. Based on the CDR3 plus reference TRBV2 and TRBJ2-2, the full variable domain is EPEVTQTPSHQVTQMGQEVILRCVPISNHLYFYWYRQILGQKVEFLVSFYNNEISEKSEIFDDQFSVERPDGSNFTLKIRSTKLEDSAMYFCATRDRGATRELFFGEGSRLTVL.

On this clonotype itself: One end of the junction does not line up with germline, which may come from a read error. The chain couples TRBV7-9 to TRBJ1-3; 7 bases match TRBD1. Germline CDR1 SEHNR, CDR2 FQNEAQ (reference sequence). This CDR3 contains 9 residues. This CDR3 reads CASSADRFF. The CDR3 region has the DNA TGTGCCAGCAGCGCGGACAGGTTTTTT. Supplemented by reference TRBV7-9 and TRBJ1-3, the full variable domain reads DTGVSQNPRHKITKRGQNVTFRCDPISEHNRLYWYRQTLGQGPEFLTYFQNEAQLEKSRLLSDRFSAERPKGSFSTLEIQRTEQGDSAMYLCASSADRFFGEGSWLTVV.

The CDR3 DNA follows: TGTGCCAGCAGTGAATACGGGGACAATCCGGTTGGCTACACCTTC. This encodes CASSEYGDNPVGYTF. The V gene is TRBV6-1, the J gene TRBJ1-2; D perhaps matches TRBD1 (6 bases). This CDR3 has 15 amino acids. Deletions cut 2 bases from V and 7 bases from J, with 17 bases between. Germline assignment: CDR1 MNHNS and CDR2 SASEGT.

This clonotype was counted many times. The J gene is TRBJ1-2, the V gene TRBV7-6; D is perhaps TRBD1 (6 bases). There are 13 residues in the CDR3. The ends were cut back, 1 base at V and 8 bases at J, with 11 bases in the middle. Germline assignment: CDR1 SGHVS and CDR2 FNYEAQ. This CDR3 is CASSLGRGSGYTF. DNA of the CDR3: TGTGCCAGCAGCTTAGGGAGGGGGTCGGGCTACACCTTC.

This chain connects TRBV9 to TRBJ2-1; D may be TRBD1 (6 bases). The CDR3 covers 13 residues. Trimming left V 4 bases short and J 5 bases short, with 10 bases between. CDR1 and CDR2 (germline): SGDLS, YYNGEE. The chain's CDR3 is CASSWTENNEQFF. For the CDR3, the DNA is TGTGCCAGCAGCTGGACAGAAAACAATGAGCAGTTCTTC.